The rows below give T cell receptor beta chains drawn from one sample of a study of blood T cell repertoires in COVID-19. TCRdb's table, derived via immunoSEQ multiplex PCR, lists solely in-frame clones and lacks some. The table shows fewer than 200,000 clones, with 70% to 90% occurring only once. Specimen: peripheral blood. These receptors were taken from a man aged 35 to 55 with active or convalescent COVID-19. The CDR3 runs from the conserved cysteine through the conserved F or W. A D gene is named only where the DNA matches it firmly. The size field is filled for only some rows; it gives once, few, many or a size class.

v_call: TRBV5-4; cdr3_length: 15; j_call: TRBJ2-7; d_call: -; clone_size: -; cdr3_nt: TGTGCCAGCAGCTTGGAGGCGAGGAGCTCCTACGAGCAGTACTTC; cdr3_aa: CASSLEARSSYEQYF
v_call: TRBV19; cdr3_length: 13; j_call: TRBJ1-1; d_call: -; clone_size: -; cdr3_nt: TGTGCCAGTAGCCGAGGACACCCCACTGAAGCTTTCTTT; cdr3_aa: CASSRGHPTEAFF
v_call: TRBV5-1; cdr3_length: 14; j_call: TRBJ2-2; d_call: TRBD2; clone_size: -; cdr3_nt: TGCGCCAGCAGCCCCCGGGGGGGTACCGGGGAGCTGTTTTTT; cdr3_aa: CASSPRGGTGELFF
v_call: TRBV10-2; cdr3_length: 15; j_call: TRBJ2-7; d_call: TRBD1; clone_size: once; cdr3_nt: TGCGCCAGCAGTTACACAGGGGCGGGTACCTACGAGCAGTACTTC; cdr3_aa: CASSYTGAGTYEQYF
v_call: TRBV7-2; cdr3_length: 14; j_call: TRBJ1-1; d_call: -; clone_size: once; cdr3_nt: TGTGCCAGCAGCCACCACAGGGAAGGGACTGAAGCTTTCTTT; cdr3_aa: CASSHHREGTEAFF
v_call: TRBV6-5; cdr3_length: 13; j_call: TRBJ2-7; d_call: -; clone_size: -; cdr3_nt: TGTGCCTCTGCGGGGGCCATCCCTTACGAGCAGTACTTC; cdr3_aa: CASAGAIPYEQYF
v_call: TRBV3-1/TRBV3-2; cdr3_length: 14; j_call: TRBJ1-2; d_call: TRBD1; clone_size: -; cdr3_nt: TGTGCCAGCAGCCAAGTTAAGGGGGCGGGAGGCTACACCTTC; cdr3_aa: CASSQVKGAGGYTF
v_call: TRBV24-1; cdr3_length: 13; j_call: TRBJ2-5; d_call: -; clone_size: -; cdr3_nt: TGTGCCACCAGTGGCGAGAACACGGGGACCCAGTACTTC; cdr3_aa: CATSGENTGTQYF
v_call: TRBV28; cdr3_length: 16; j_call: TRBJ1-4; d_call: -; clone_size: -; cdr3_nt: TGTGCCAGCAGTACGGGGGGCTTTCCAACTAATGAAAAACTGTTTTTT; cdr3_aa: CASSTGGFPTNEKLFF
v_call: TRBV20-1; cdr3_length: 11; j_call: TRBJ1-2; d_call: -; clone_size: -; cdr3_nt: TGCAGTGCTAGAGAAGGAGGAGGCTACACCTTC; cdr3_aa: CSAREGGGYTF
v_call: TRBV2; cdr3_length: 14; j_call: TRBJ1-6; d_call: TRBD1; clone_size: -; cdr3_nt: TGTGCCAGCAGTGAGGGACAGAGTAATTCACCCCTCCACTTT; cdr3_aa: CASSEGQSNSPLHF
v_call: TRBV5-5; cdr3_length: 18; j_call: TRBJ2-6; d_call: -; clone_size: -; cdr3_nt: TGTGCCAGCAGCTTACGCGCGAGGGAGGCGGGAGGGGCCAACGTCCTGACTTTC; cdr3_aa: CASSLRAREAGGANVLTF
v_call: TRBV3-1/TRBV3-2; cdr3_length: 13; j_call: TRBJ2-5; d_call: TRBD1; clone_size: once; cdr3_nt: TGTGCCAGCAGCGCGGGACAGGGAGAGACCCAGTACTTC; cdr3_aa: CASSAGQGETQYF
v_call: TRBV5-6; cdr3_length: 15; j_call: TRBJ1-2; d_call: TRBD1; clone_size: -; cdr3_nt: TGTGCCAGCAGCTCCTGGACAGGGGGGTACGGAGGCTACACCTTC; cdr3_aa: CASSSWTGGYGGYTF
v_call: TRBV5-1; cdr3_length: 16; j_call: TRBJ2-3; d_call: TRBD2; clone_size: -; cdr3_nt: TGCGCCAGCGGGGGACTAGCGGGGGCCTACACAGATACGCAGTATTTT; cdr3_aa: CASGGLAGAYTDTQYF
v_call: TRBV2; cdr3_length: 15; j_call: TRBJ1-6; d_call: TRBD1; clone_size: -; cdr3_nt: TGTGCCAGCAGTGACCGGGACAGGGAAAATTCACCCCTCCACTTT; cdr3_aa: CASSDRDRENSPLHF
v_call: TRBV29-1; cdr3_length: 13; j_call: TRBJ2-7; d_call: TRBD1; clone_size: -; cdr3_nt: TGCAGCGTGCCGGGACAGGGGGCCTACGAGCAGTACTTC; cdr3_aa: CSVPGQGAYEQYF
v_call: TRBV28; cdr3_length: 15; j_call: TRBJ2-7; d_call: TRBD1; clone_size: -; cdr3_nt: TGTGCCAGCAGTCCAGTGGGGACAGGGGCTGGGGAGCAGTACTTC; cdr3_aa: CASSPVGTGAGEQYF
v_call: TRBV24-1; cdr3_length: 13; j_call: TRBJ1-2; d_call: -; clone_size: -; cdr3_nt: TGTGCCACCAGTCAGGAGGGGCCCTATGGCTACACCTTC; cdr3_aa: CATSQEGPYGYTF
v_call: TRBV6-5; cdr3_length: 14; j_call: TRBJ1-1; d_call: -; clone_size: -; cdr3_nt: TGTGCCAGCAGTTACGGGCCCCGTTTTTCCGAAGCTTTCTTT; cdr3_aa: CASSYGPRFSEAFF
v_call: TRBV9; cdr3_length: 15; j_call: TRBJ2-3; d_call: -; clone_size: -; cdr3_nt: TGTGCCAGCAGCAGAACAGGTGTTTTCACAGATACGCAGTATTTT; cdr3_aa: CASSRTGVFTDTQYF
v_call: TRBV7-9; cdr3_length: 16; j_call: TRBJ1-6; d_call: TRBD1; clone_size: -; cdr3_nt: TGTGCCAGCAGCTTAGCGAGCGGGACAGGGCTGTCACCCCTCCACTTT; cdr3_aa: CASSLASGTGLSPLHF
v_call: TRBV5-1; cdr3_length: 15; j_call: TRBJ2-5; d_call: TRBD1; clone_size: -; cdr3_nt: TGCGCCAGCAGCTCCCAAACAGGGGGCCAAGAGACCCAGTACTTC; cdr3_aa: CASSSQTGGQETQYF
v_call: TRBV24-1; cdr3_length: 15; j_call: TRBJ2-3; d_call: -; clone_size: once; cdr3_nt: TGTGCCACCAGCGACGGGCAGGGAATAACAGATACGCAGTATTTT; cdr3_aa: CATSDGQGITDTQYF
v_call: TRBV6-4; cdr3_length: 16; j_call: TRBJ2-1; d_call: TRBD2; clone_size: -; cdr3_nt: TGTGCCAGCAGTGACTCGGGACTAGCCTCCTACAATGAGCAGTTCTTC; cdr3_aa: CASSDSGLASYNEQFF
v_call: TRBV29-1; cdr3_length: 16; j_call: TRBJ2-7; d_call: TRBD1; clone_size: -; cdr3_nt: TGCAGCGTTGAAGATCTTGGGGACAGGGGACACTACGAGCAGTACTTC; cdr3_aa: CSVEDLGDRGHYEQYF
v_call: TRBV7-9; cdr3_length: 17; j_call: TRBJ1-5; d_call: TRBD1; clone_size: -; cdr3_nt: TGTGCCAGCAGCTTAACCTGGGACAGCCTAAGGTGTCAGCCCCAGCATTTT; cdr3_aa: CASSLTWDSLRCQPQHF
v_call: TRBV28; cdr3_length: 16; j_call: TRBJ1-1; d_call: -; clone_size: -; cdr3_nt: TGTGCAACCTGGGGGGCGAACGCGGGGGCGAACACTGAAGCTTTCTTT; cdr3_aa: CATWGANAGANTEAFF
v_call: TRBV19; cdr3_length: 14; j_call: TRBJ1-3; d_call: -; clone_size: -; cdr3_nt: TGTGCCAGCTCAGGGGTCGCCCCTGGAAACACCATATATTTT; cdr3_aa: CASSGVAPGNTIYF
v_call: TRBV7-9; cdr3_length: 13; j_call: TRBJ1-1; d_call: -; clone_size: once; cdr3_nt: TGTGCCAGCAGCTCCGAAAGAGGCACTGAAGCTTTCTTT; cdr3_aa: CASSSERGTEAFF
v_call: TRBV12-3/TRBV12-4; cdr3_length: 13; j_call: TRBJ2-1; d_call: -; clone_size: -; cdr3_nt: TGTGCCAGCAGCGGGGGGCCGTACAATGAGCAGTTCTTC; cdr3_aa: CASSGGPYNEQFF
v_call: TRBV23-1; cdr3_length: 14; j_call: TRBJ1-4; d_call: -; clone_size: -; cdr3_nt: TGCGCCAGCAGTCAACCCGACACTGGCGAAAAACTGTTTTTT; cdr3_aa: CASSQPDTGEKLFF
v_call: TRBV30; cdr3_length: 14; j_call: TRBJ1-1; d_call: -; clone_size: -; cdr3_nt: TGTGCCTGGAGTGTGGGGAGTTTGATCACTGAAGCTTTCTTT; cdr3_aa: CAWSVGSLITEAFF
v_call: TRBV28; cdr3_length: 15; j_call: TRBJ2-1; d_call: TRBD1; clone_size: -; cdr3_nt: TGTGCCAGCAGTTTAGTGAAAGGGGGCGTTAATGAGCAGTTCTTC; cdr3_aa: CASSLVKGGVNEQFF
v_call: TRBV3-1/TRBV3-2; cdr3_length: 15; j_call: TRBJ1-1; d_call: -; clone_size: -; cdr3_nt: TGTGCCAGCAGCCAAGGGACAGTATTGAACACTGAAGCTTTCTTT; cdr3_aa: CASSQGTVLNTEAFF
v_call: TRBV6-5; cdr3_length: 15; j_call: TRBJ1-6; d_call: -; clone_size: -; cdr3_nt: TGTGCCAGCAATCCAGGGAACGCCTATAATTCACCCCTCCACTTT; cdr3_aa: CASNPGNAYNSPLHF
v_call: TRBV18; cdr3_length: 20; j_call: TRBJ2-1; d_call: TRBD2; clone_size: -; cdr3_nt: TGTGCCAGCTCGCCTCTCTCCGGGACTAGCGGGGGGGCCGGGTACAATGAGCAGTTCTTC; cdr3_aa: CASSPLSGTSGGAGYNEQFF
v_call: TRBV21-1; cdr3_length: 15; j_call: TRBJ1-6; d_call: -; clone_size: -; cdr3_nt: TGTGCCAGCCCTTCCTTGGGACAGCTAAATTCACCCCTCCACTTT; cdr3_aa: CASPSLGQLNSPLHF
v_call: TRBV18; cdr3_length: 14; j_call: TRBJ2-3; d_call: TRBD1; clone_size: -; cdr3_nt: TGTGCCAGCTCACCTGGGACAGGGCAAGGTACGCAGTATTTT; cdr3_aa: CASSPGTGQGTQYF
v_call: TRBV5-1; cdr3_length: 15; j_call: TRBJ1-6; d_call: -; clone_size: once; cdr3_nt: TGCGCCAGCAGCTTGTCGGAAGGAGGGAATTCACCCCTCCACTTT; cdr3_aa: CASSLSEGGNSPLHF
v_call: TRBV7-9; cdr3_length: 12; j_call: TRBJ2-4; d_call: TRBD1; clone_size: -; cdr3_nt: TGTGCCAGCAGCTTAGAGAAAGACAGGGATTATTTC; cdr3_aa: CASSLEKDRDYF
v_call: TRBV4-1; cdr3_length: 17; j_call: TRBJ2-5; d_call: TRBD2; clone_size: -; cdr3_nt: TGCGCCAGCAGCCAAGATCCTACGGGACTAGCTATGGAGACCCAGTACTTC; cdr3_aa: CASSQDPTGLAMETQYF
v_call: TRBV30; cdr3_length: 11; j_call: TRBJ1-2; d_call: -; clone_size: -; cdr3_nt: TGTGCCTGGAGTGGTCTGTATGGCTACACCTTC; cdr3_aa: CAWSGLYGYTF
v_call: TRBV6-5; cdr3_length: 15; j_call: TRBJ2-7; d_call: -; clone_size: once; cdr3_nt: TGTGCCAGCAGCCCCCGAGGGGGGGCTTCCTACGAGCAGTACTTC; cdr3_aa: CASSPRGGASYEQYF
v_call: TRBV21-1; cdr3_length: 23; j_call: TRBJ2-3; d_call: -; clone_size: -; cdr3_nt: TGTGCCAGCAGCAACCGACTAGCGGGGGCCCGTCTTACCACACCGAAGGACACAGATACGCAGTATTTT; cdr3_aa: CASSNRLAGARLTTPKDTDTQYF
v_call: TRBV19; cdr3_length: 13; j_call: TRBJ1-1; d_call: -; clone_size: few; cdr3_nt: TGTGCCAGTAGTCATGTGTGGAACACTGAAGCTTTCTTT; cdr3_aa: CASSHVWNTEAFF
v_call: TRBV9; cdr3_length: 16; j_call: TRBJ2-3; d_call: -; clone_size: -; cdr3_nt: TGTGCCAGCAGCGTATGGGAGGGGGGACCCACAGATACGCAGTATTTT; cdr3_aa: CASSVWEGGPTDTQYF
v_call: TRBV12-3/TRBV12-4; cdr3_length: 12; j_call: TRBJ1-3; d_call: -; clone_size: -; cdr3_nt: TGTGCCAGCACCCCGTCTGGAAACACCATATATTTT; cdr3_aa: CASTPSGNTIYF